The 4 T cell receptor beta chains in this list originate from one sample, sequenced in a study of PD-1 blockade in classical Hodgkin lymphoma (TCRdb year 2020). This specimen's time point label, per the study, means: cycle 4 day 1 (C4D1), after less than 7 weeks of nivolumab. All trial patients had relapsed after autologous stem cell transplantation, with cohorts A, B and C differing in prior brentuximab vedotin exposure. Library preparation employed the immunoSEQ multiplex PCR assay. The source is immuneACCESS, and TCRdb retained only in-frame sequences with V and J called. Part of the clones is not carried over; for the studies checked, unresolved V genes explain less than half of this, and the remainder is unexplained. Counted in this sample were 46,000 or so clones; 78% of them appeared once. The top ten hold 37% of the sample. Sequenced here: peripheral blood mononuclear cells (PBMCs), sampled before the fourth cycle of nivolumab. These receptors were obtained from a human donor with classical Hodgkin lymphoma.

This clone was observed once. This rearrangement joins TRBV5-1 to TRBJ1-2; TRBD1 aligns across 7 bases. The length of the CDR3 is 14 residues. The J segment lost 4 bases and the V segment lost 4 bases, leaving 7 bases of the junction unmatched. Looked up from germline, CDR1 is SGHRS and CDR2 is YFSETQ. The CDR3 DNA reads TGCGCCAGCAGCCTCAGTCAGGGGGGCTATGGCTACACCTTC. Protein: CASSLSQGGYGYTF. Full variable domain (missing parts from reference TRBV5-1 and TRBJ1-2): KAGVTQTPRYLIKTRGQQVTLSCSPISGHRSVSWYQQTPGQGLQFLFEYFSETQRNKGNFPGRFSGRQFSNSRSEMNVSTLELGDSALYLCASSLSQGGYGYTFGSGTRLTVV.

The J gene is TRBJ2-7, the V gene TRBV6-6; possibly TRBD2 for D (7 bases). V lost 6 bases and J lost 4, with 16 bases in between. CDR3 size: 14 residues. Germline V gene lookup returns CDR1 MNHNY and CDR2 SVGAGI (reference sequence). CDR3 coding DNA: TGTGCCAGCAGGAGGGGGGGATCAGGATACGAGCAGTACTTC. It specifies CASRRGGSGYEQYF.

The count of this clone is one. The chain links TRBV6-5 to TRBJ1-1, with D maybe TRBD1 (6 bases). This CDR3 is 15 amino acids long. The germline V and J ends were trimmed by 2 bases and 5 bases, with 15 bases remaining between them. Germline V gene lookup returns CDR1 MNHEY and CDR2 SVGAGI. CDR3 nucleotides: TGTGCCAGCAGTTACGTCGGGGGGCCGGGAACTGAAGCTTTCTTT. Translation gives CASSYVGGPGTEAFF.

This clone was picked up one time. The gene calls are TRBV19 and TRBJ1-6, with 9 bases that match TRBD1. Per the germline V gene, CDR1 is LNHDA and CDR2 is SQIVND (reference sequence). J lost 5 bases, V lost 1 base, and 3 bases had no gene match. This CDR3 is 16 amino acids long. The CDR3 region is CASSIGRTGDNSPLHF. The DNA of the CDR3 is TGTGCCAGTAGTATAGGTCGGACAGGGGATAATTCACCCCTCCACTTT.